This TCR beta chain was found in a study of cytomegalovirus exposure and HLA in healthy donors. Across the whole study: From HLA-typed donors, an early data release held around 85 million unique TCRs.

Both 60 Vbeta primers and 13 Jbeta primers went into the PCR. Clones were sequenced by immunoSEQ multiplex PCR, and TCRdb holds only the in-frame ones, with some missing. Of approximately 88,000 clones listed, roughly 79% were seen once; the top ten hold under 7%. J lost 2 bases, V lost 3 bases, and 3 bases had no gene match. This CDR3 is built from 14 residues. CDR1 and CDR2 from the germline V gene are SGHRS and YFSETQ. Study observations and caveats: Confirmation in vitro established that a few CMV-associated chains were specific for CMV antigens. Rarity held for most TCR sequences, but there were some public TCRs that occurred in many donors. In all likelihood, a cluster of highly shared sequence variants was a sequencing artifact.

About this clone itself: Its antigen remains unidentified.

This receptor was taken from a man between 18 and 29 years old in good health and CMV-seropositive. The chain recombines TRBV5-1 with TRBJ2-7, with 9 bases that match TRBD2. Input material: PBMCs. The CDR3 loop reads CASSWTSDPYEQYF. The CDR3 coding sequence is TGCGCCAGCAGCTGGACTAGCGACCCCTACGAGCAGTACTTC.